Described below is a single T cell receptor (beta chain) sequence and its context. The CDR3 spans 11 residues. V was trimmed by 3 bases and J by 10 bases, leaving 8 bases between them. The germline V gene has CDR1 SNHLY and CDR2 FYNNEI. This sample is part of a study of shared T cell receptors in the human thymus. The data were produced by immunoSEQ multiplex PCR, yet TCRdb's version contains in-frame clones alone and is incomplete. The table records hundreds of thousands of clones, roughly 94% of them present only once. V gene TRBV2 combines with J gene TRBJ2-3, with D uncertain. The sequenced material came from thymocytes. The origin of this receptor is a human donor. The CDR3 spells CASSEAAPQYF. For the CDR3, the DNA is TGTGCCAGCAGTGAGGCGGCCCCGCAGTATTTT.